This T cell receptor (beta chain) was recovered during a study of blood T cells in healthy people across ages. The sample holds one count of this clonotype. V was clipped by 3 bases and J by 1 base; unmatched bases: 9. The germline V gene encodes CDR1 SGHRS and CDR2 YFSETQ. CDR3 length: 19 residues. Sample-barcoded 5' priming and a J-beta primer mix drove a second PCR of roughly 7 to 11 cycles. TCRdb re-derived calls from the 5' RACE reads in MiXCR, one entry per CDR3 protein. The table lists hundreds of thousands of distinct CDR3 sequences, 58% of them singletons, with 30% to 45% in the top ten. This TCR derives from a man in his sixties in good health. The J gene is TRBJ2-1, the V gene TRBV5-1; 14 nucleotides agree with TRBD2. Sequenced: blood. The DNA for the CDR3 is TGCGCCAGCAGCTCGGGACTAGCGGGGGACCTTTTTTCCTACAATGAGCAGTTCTTC. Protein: CASSSGLAGDLFSYNEQFF.